Listed below are T cell receptor beta chains from one sample, sequenced in a study of shared clonotypes between healthy human individuals. Sequenced by immunoSEQ multiplex PCR; TCRdb stores in-frame clones only, minus some. The sample has roughly 1,500,000 clones, 98% seen once; the top ten hold approximately 0.44%. Material: naive CD4+ T cells sorted from blood. These receptors all come from a man aged 30 to 39 in good health. CDR3s leave out the opening cysteine and the closing phenylalanine or tryptophan.

v_call	j_call	cdr3_aa
TRBV7-3	TRBJ2-7	ASSPNPGLAVYEQY
TRBV29-1	TRBJ1-2	SVSGGRRTYGYT
TRBV19	TRBJ2-7	ASSPRDRGSTYEQY
TRBV7-2	TRBJ2-3	ASSFGLAGVGDTQY
TRBV10-3	TRBJ1-1	AVSGTAGSEAF
TRBV29-1	TRBJ2-1	SVGQGNSYNEQF
TRBV5-4	TRBJ2-3	ASSSGTGHTDTQY
TRBV5-6	TRBJ2-3	ASSYGGNTQY
TRBV10-3	TRBJ2-5	AISESGLAGGETQY
TRBV18	TRBJ2-1	ASSPQLDYNEQF
TRBV18	TRBJ2-1	ASSPGTTGGAGINEQF
TRBV18	TRBJ2-7	ASSPPSSGYEQY
TRBV4-1	TRBJ1-4	ASSQTGETNEKLF
TRBV27	TRBJ2-7	ASSLLRAGHEQY
TRBV7-2	TRBJ1-1	ASSFGQVKMNTEAF
TRBV5-1	TRBJ2-1	ASSLEANQQF
TRBV28	TRBJ2-7	ASSLFPGTRSYEQY